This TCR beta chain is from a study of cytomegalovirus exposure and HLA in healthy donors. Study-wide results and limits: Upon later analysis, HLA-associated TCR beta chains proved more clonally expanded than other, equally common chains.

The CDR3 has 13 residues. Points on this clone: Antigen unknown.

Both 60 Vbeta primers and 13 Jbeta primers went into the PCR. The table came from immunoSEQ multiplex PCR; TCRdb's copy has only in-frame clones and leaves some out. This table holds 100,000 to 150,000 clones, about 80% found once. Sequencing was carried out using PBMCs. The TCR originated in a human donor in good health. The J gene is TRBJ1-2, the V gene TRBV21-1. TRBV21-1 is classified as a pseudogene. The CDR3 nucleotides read TGTGCCAGCAGCAAACCCGGCGGTTTCGGCTACACCTTC. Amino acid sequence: CASSKPGGFGYTF.